This T cell receptor beta chain is drawn from a study of blood T cell repertoires in COVID-19. V lost 6 bases, J lost 2 bases, and 7 bases stayed unmatched. This CDR3 is built from 14 residues. Per germline, CDR1 SGHNT and CDR2 YYREEE (reference sequence). Profiled with immunoSEQ multiplex PCR; TCRdb holds only in-frame clones, not every one. The table includes under 350,000 clones, 85% to 90% detected once. This clonotype was obtained from a man aged 18 to 35 with active or convalescent COVID-19. This rearrangement joins TRBV5-4 to TRBJ1-2; 7 bases agree with TRBD1. Source material: peripheral blood. This CDR3 is CASKYRDRNYGYTF. CDR3 DNA: TGTGCCAGCAAATACCGGGACAGAAACTATGGCTACACCTTC.